This is a list of T cell receptor beta chains from one sample in a study of a mutant IDH1 vaccine in newly diagnosed glioma. The antigens of these receptors remain unknown. Sequencing was performed with immunoSEQ multiplex PCR; in TCRdb, only in-frame clones are kept and a portion is missing. The sample consists of roughly 130,000 clones, around four fifths of them appearing once. Sequencing was performed on PBMCs, taken from a glioma patient whose treatment included an IDH1 peptide vaccine. Receptor source: a man aged 40-49 years with glioma. CDR3s include the opening cysteine and the closing phenylalanine or tryptophan. The order of the fields is J gene, clone size, V gene, D gene, CDR3 protein, CDR3 DNA. D genes are given only for firm matches. Not every row has a clone size; where given, it reads once, few, many or a size class.

J gene: TRBJ2-1; clone size: .; V gene: TRBV6-1; D gene: TRBD2; CDR3 protein: CASRLAGGFYEQFF; CDR3 DNA: TGTGCCAGCAGGCTAGCGGGAGGGTTCTATGAGCAGTTCTTC
J gene: TRBJ1-2; clone size: .; V gene: TRBV7-9; D gene: .; CDR3 protein: CASTTQKRDTYYGYTF; CDR3 DNA: TGTGCCAGCACTACCCAGAAACGGGACACGTACTATGGCTACACCTTC
J gene: TRBJ1-1; clone size: few; V gene: TRBV30; D gene: .; CDR3 protein: CAWEIQGNTEAFF; CDR3 DNA: TGTGCCTGGGAGATACAGGGGAACACTGAAGCTTTCTTT
J gene: TRBJ2-7; clone size: .; V gene: TRBV30; D gene: .; CDR3 protein: CAWRGRSRAYEQYF; CDR3 DNA: TGTGCCTGGAGAGGCAGGTCTCGTGCCTACGAGCAGTACTTC
J gene: TRBJ2-3; clone size: .; V gene: TRBV30; D gene: .; CDR3 protein: CAWSVPGANTQYF; CDR3 DNA: TGTGCCTGGAGTGTACCAGGGGCGAATACGCAGTATTTT
J gene: TRBJ2-3; clone size: .; V gene: TRBV14; D gene: TRBD1; CDR3 protein: CASSRRGLADTQYF; CDR3 DNA: TGTGCCAGCAGTCGCAGGGGGCTCGCAGATACGCAGTATTTT
J gene: TRBJ1-1; clone size: .; V gene: TRBV2; D gene: TRBD1; CDR3 protein: CASRQGQLNTEAFF; CDR3 DNA: TGTGCCAGCAGACAGGGACAGCTGAACACTGAAGCTTTCTTT
J gene: TRBJ2-1; clone size: .; V gene: TRBV14; D gene: .; CDR3 protein: CASSPGSGPPGQFF; CDR3 DNA: TGTGCCAGCAGCCCCGGGTCGGGACCGCCCGGGCAGTTCTTC
J gene: TRBJ1-6; clone size: .; V gene: TRBV18; D gene: TRBD1; CDR3 protein: CASSRDRVNSPLHF; CDR3 DNA: TGTGCCAGCTCACGGGACAGGGTCAATTCACCCCTCCACTTT
J gene: TRBJ2-7; clone size: .; V gene: TRBV5-4; D gene: .; CDR3 protein: CASSLEGQASNYEQYF; CDR3 DNA: TGTGCCAGCAGCTTGGAGGGACAAGCCTCCAACTACGAGCAGTACTTC
J gene: TRBJ2-3; clone size: .; V gene: TRBV6-5; D gene: .; CDR3 protein: CASTAGLLVDTQYF; CDR3 DNA: TGTGCCAGCACGGCGGGATTACTCGTAGATACGCAGTATTTT
J gene: TRBJ1-2; clone size: once; V gene: TRBV19; D gene: .; CDR3 protein: CASSTAGVTNYGYTF; CDR3 DNA: TGTGCCAGTAGTACGGCGGGTGTTACTAACTATGGCTACACCTTC
J gene: TRBJ1-1; clone size: few; V gene: TRBV6-5; D gene: .; CDR3 protein: CASSPTSNTEAFF; CDR3 DNA: TGTGCCAGCAGTCCGACATCGAACACTGAAGCTTTCTTT
J gene: TRBJ2-7; clone size: .; V gene: TRBV7-2; D gene: TRBD2; CDR3 protein: CASSPREGDEQYF; CDR3 DNA: TGTGCCAGCAGCCCCCGGGAGGGGGACGAGCAGTACTTC
J gene: TRBJ2-1; clone size: few; V gene: TRBV11-3; D gene: TRBD1; CDR3 protein: CASSTRTGTGVDEQFF; CDR3 DNA: TGTGCCAGCAGCACCCGAACCGGGACAGGGGTAGATGAGCAGTTCTTC
J gene: TRBJ1-2; clone size: few; V gene: TRBV29-1; D gene: TRBD1; CDR3 protein: CSDCLRDREAVAIYGYTF; CDR3 DNA: TGCAGCGACTGCCTCCGGGACAGGGAAGCAGTAGCAATCTATGGCTACACCTTC
J gene: TRBJ1-4; clone size: .; V gene: TRBV28; D gene: .; CDR3 protein: CAIAQPNNEKLFF; CDR3 DNA: TGTGCTATTGCCCAGCCTAATAATGAAAAACTGTTTTTT
J gene: TRBJ1-2; clone size: .; V gene: TRBV6-5; D gene: .; CDR3 protein: CASSTGNYGYTF; CDR3 DNA: TGTGCCAGCTCGACGGGGAACTATGGCTACACCTTC
J gene: TRBJ1-1; clone size: .; V gene: TRBV6-1; D gene: .; CDR3 protein: CAISERSSTEAFF; CDR3 DNA: TGTGCCATCAGTGAGAGGTCGAGCACTGAAGCTTTCTTT
J gene: TRBJ1-3; clone size: .; V gene: TRBV9; D gene: .; CDR3 protein: CASSVAVGWQFSGNTIYF; CDR3 DNA: TGTGCCAGCAGCGTAGCCGTGGGGTGGCAGTTCTCTGGAAACACCATATATTTT
J gene: TRBJ2-1; clone size: .; V gene: TRBV6-6; D gene: TRBD2; CDR3 protein: CASTLTSGKRSEQFF; CDR3 DNA: TGTGCCAGCACCCTGACTAGCGGGAAGAGGAGTGAGCAGTTCTTC
J gene: TRBJ2-3; clone size: .; V gene: TRBV7-2; D gene: TRBD2; CDR3 protein: CASSLAGGNTDTQYF; CDR3 DNA: TGTGCCAGCAGCCTAGCGGGGGGTAATACAGATACGCAGTATTTT
J gene: TRBJ1-1; clone size: few; V gene: TRBV5-4; D gene: .; CDR3 protein: CASSLASSNTEAFF; CDR3 DNA: TGTGCCAGCAGCTTGGCCAGCTCGAACACTGAAGCTTTCTTT
J gene: TRBJ1-3; clone size: .; V gene: TRBV9; D gene: .; CDR3 protein: CASSPYTGTSGNTIYF; CDR3 DNA: TGTGCCAGCAGCCCATACACAGGGACATCTGGAAACACCATATATTTT
J gene: TRBJ2-5; clone size: once; V gene: TRBV5-4; D gene: .; CDR3 protein: CASSLSYPDKETQYF; CDR3 DNA: TGTGCCAGCAGCTTGTCCTATCCGGACAAAGAGACCCAGTACTTC
J gene: TRBJ2-1; clone size: .; V gene: TRBV6-1; D gene: .; CDR3 protein: CASRRVEQFF; CDR3 DNA: TGTGCCAGCAGGAGGGTTGAGCAGTTCTTC
J gene: TRBJ1-2; clone size: .; V gene: TRBV7-2; D gene: .; CDR3 protein: CASSLAGLPAYTF; CDR3 DNA: TGTGCCAGCAGCTTAGCGGGACTCCCGGCCTACACCTTC
J gene: TRBJ2-5; clone size: .; V gene: TRBV19; D gene: .; CDR3 protein: CASASGSPRETQYF; CDR3 DNA: TGTGCCAGCGCATCGGGGAGTCCACGAGAGACCCAGTACTTC
J gene: TRBJ2-3; clone size: .; V gene: TRBV10-2; D gene: .; CDR3 protein: CASSKGAGTDTQYF; CDR3 DNA: TGCGCCAGCAGCAAGGGTGCGGGCACAGATACGCAGTATTTT
J gene: TRBJ2-6; clone size: .; V gene: TRBV18; D gene: .; CDR3 protein: CASSPNSGANVLTF; CDR3 DNA: TGTGCCAGCTCACCAAACTCTGGGGCCAACGTCCTGACTTTC
J gene: TRBJ1-4; clone size: .; V gene: TRBV4-3; D gene: .; CDR3 protein: CASSQVRKEKLFF; CDR3 DNA: TGCGCCAGCAGCCAAGTAAGGAAGGAAAAACTGTTTTTT
J gene: TRBJ1-5; clone size: .; V gene: TRBV4-1; D gene: .; CDR3 protein: CASSQDLTFSNQPQHF; CDR3 DNA: TGCGCCAGCAGCCAAGATCTAACATTTAGCAATCAGCCCCAGCATTTT
J gene: TRBJ2-2; clone size: .; V gene: TRBV6-5; D gene: .; CDR3 protein: CASSYSPGELFF; CDR3 DNA: TGTGCCAGCAGTTACAGTCCCGGGGAGCTGTTTTTT
J gene: TRBJ2-3; clone size: once; V gene: TRBV19; D gene: TRBD1; CDR3 protein: CASSLAAGGLGSGTDTQYF; CDR3 DNA: TGTGCCAGTAGTTTGGCGGCAGGGGGATTAGGTAGCGGCACAGATACGCAGTATTTT
J gene: TRBJ2-5; clone size: .; V gene: TRBV20-1; D gene: .; CDR3 protein: CSASKQTQYF; CDR3 DNA: TGCAGTGCTAGTAAACAGACCCAGTACTTC
J gene: TRBJ2-7; clone size: .; V gene: TRBV5-1; D gene: .; CDR3 protein: CASSVDLYLYEQYF; CDR3 DNA: TGCGCCAGCAGCGTGGATCTTTACCTTTACGAGCAGTACTTC
J gene: TRBJ2-4; clone size: .; V gene: TRBV6-5; D gene: .; CDR3 protein: CASSSNLLSIQYF; CDR3 DNA: TGTGCCAGCAGTAGCAACCTTCTGAGCATTCAGTACTTC
J gene: TRBJ2-6; clone size: .; V gene: TRBV7-2; D gene: .; CDR3 protein: CASSLIGGANVLTF; CDR3 DNA: TGTGCCAGCAGCTTAATCGGGGGGGCCAACGTCCTGACTTTC
J gene: TRBJ2-7; clone size: .; V gene: TRBV4-3; D gene: TRBD1; CDR3 protein: CASSQRESGGEQYF; CDR3 DNA: TGCGCCAGCAGCCAGAGGGAATCAGGGGGCGAGCAGTACTTC
J gene: TRBJ2-7; clone size: .; V gene: TRBV10-2; D gene: TRBD1; CDR3 protein: CASKGTDAYEQYF; CDR3 DNA: TGCGCCAGCAAGGGGACAGACGCCTACGAGCAGTACTTC
J gene: TRBJ1-5; clone size: .; V gene: TRBV7-8; D gene: TRBD1; CDR3 protein: CASRDDRGSNQPQHF; CDR3 DNA: TGTGCCAGCAGGGACGACAGGGGGAGCAATCAGCCCCAGCATTTT
J gene: TRBJ2-4; clone size: .; V gene: TRBV7-2; D gene: .; CDR3 protein: CASSLVGIQYF; CDR3 DNA: TGTGCCAGCAGCTTAGTTGGCATTCAGTACTTC
J gene: TRBJ2-7; clone size: once; V gene: TRBV2; D gene: .; CDR3 protein: CASRNPTGYEQYF; CDR3 DNA: TGTGCCAGCAGGAACCCGACAGGCTACGAGCAGTACTTC
J gene: TRBJ2-7; clone size: .; V gene: TRBV7-6; D gene: TRBD2; CDR3 protein: CASPLAGESDYEQYF; CDR3 DNA: TGTGCCAGCCCCCTAGCGGGAGAGTCTGACTACGAGCAGTACTTC
J gene: TRBJ1-2; clone size: .; V gene: TRBV5-1; D gene: TRBD1; CDR3 protein: CASSLSGQGSYGYTF; CDR3 DNA: TGCGCCAGCAGCTTGTCGGGACAGGGGAGCTATGGCTACACCTTC
J gene: TRBJ2-3; clone size: .; V gene: TRBV23-1; D gene: .; CDR3 protein: CASSQFWTSRGTDTQYF; CDR3 DNA: TGCGCCAGCAGTCAATTCTGGACCTCTCGAGGCACAGATACGCAGTATTTT
J gene: TRBJ2-1; clone size: .; V gene: TRBV27; D gene: TRBD2; CDR3 protein: CASSPGLADNEQFF; CDR3 DNA: TGTGCCAGCAGCCCGGGACTAGCGGACAATGAGCAGTTCTTC
J gene: TRBJ1-3; clone size: few; V gene: TRBV18; D gene: .; CDR3 protein: CASCALGGNTIYF; CDR3 DNA: TGTGCCAGCTGCGCGCTGGGGGGAAACACCATATATTTT
J gene: TRBJ1-1; clone size: .; V gene: TRBV28; D gene: .; CDR3 protein: CASNQGLTEAFF; CDR3 DNA: TGTGCCAGCAACCAGGGATTAACTGAAGCTTTCTTT
J gene: TRBJ2-7; clone size: .; V gene: TRBV7-9; D gene: TRBD2; CDR3 protein: CASSSQPGGIYEQYF; CDR3 DNA: TGTGCCAGCAGTTCCCAACCCGGGGGGATCTACGAGCAGTACTTC
J gene: TRBJ2-5; clone size: .; V gene: TRBV19; D gene: .; CDR3 protein: CASSIGYRETQYF; CDR3 DNA: TGTGCCAGTAGTATCGGATACCGAGAGACCCAGTACTTC
J gene: TRBJ2-7; clone size: .; V gene: TRBV2; D gene: TRBD2; CDR3 protein: CASSGGSGVYEQYF; CDR3 DNA: TGTGCCAGCAGTGGGGGTAGCGGGGTCTACGAGCAGTACTTC
J gene: TRBJ2-1; clone size: .; V gene: TRBV6-6; D gene: TRBD2; CDR3 protein: CASSRDYINEQFF; CDR3 DNA: TGTGCCAGCAGTCGGGACTACATCAATGAGCAGTTCTTC
J gene: TRBJ2-1; clone size: .; V gene: TRBV6-6; D gene: .; CDR3 protein: CASSYRGNEQFF; CDR3 DNA: TGTGCCAGCAGTTACAGGGGCAATGAGCAGTTCTTC